This is a list of T cell receptor beta chains from one sample in a study of blood T cell repertoires in COVID-19. The repertoire was sequenced with immunoSEQ multiplex PCR; TCRdb's copy has only in-frame clones and lacks some. This table holds roughly 100,000 clones, about 90% found once. The sequencing sample was made of peripheral blood. All receptors come from a woman between 50 and 59 years old with COVID-19, enrolled during active disease. Each CDR3 is given with its conserved first and last residue. The order of the fields is clone size, J gene, D gene, V gene, CDR3 DNA, CDR3 protein. D genes are given only for firm matches. Not every row has a clone size; where given, it reads once, few, many or a size class.

>-|TRBJ1-1|-|TRBV6-5
TGTGCCAGCAAGGGCGGGGGAGCTTTCTTT
CASKGGGAFF
>-|TRBJ1-2|TRBD1|TRBV19
TGTGCCAGCCTTCCAGGGGGCCTCTTCTATGGCTACACCTTC
CASLPGGLFYGYTF
>-|TRBJ1-5|-|TRBV27
TGTGCCAGCAGTCCAGGGGATCATCAGCCCCAGCATTTT
CASSPGDHQPQHF
>once|TRBJ2-1|-|TRBV5-1
TGCGCCAGCAGCTTGGGGCAGGGGTCCTACAATGAGCAGTTCTTC
CASSLGQGSYNEQFF
>-|TRBJ2-5|TRBD2|TRBV10-1
TGCGCCAGCAGTGAGAATAGCGGGGCGCAAGAGACCCAGTACTTC
CASSENSGAQETQYF
>-|TRBJ2-3|-|TRBV21-1
TGTGCCAGCAGCAAGGTATCCGGGACAAGCACAGATACGCAGTATTTT
CASSKVSGTSTDTQYF
>once|TRBJ2-3|-|TRBV19
TGTGCCAGTAGTATCCTGCAGGGCGCAACAGATACGCAGTATTTT
CASSILQGATDTQYF
>-|TRBJ1-2|TRBD1|TRBV5-1
TGCGCCAGCAGCCTGGAGGCGGACAGGGGGACCTATGGCTACACCTTC
CASSLEADRGTYGYTF
>-|TRBJ2-1|TRBD1|TRBV5-6
TGTGCCAGCAGCTTGGAGGACAGGGAGTACAATGAGCAGTTCTTC
CASSLEDREYNEQFF
>-|TRBJ1-5|-|TRBV19
TGTGCCAGTAGTATAGTACAGGGCGGCAATCAGCCCCAGCATTTT
CASSIVQGGNQPQHF
>-|TRBJ1-1|-|TRBV28
TGTGCCAGCAGTACCGGCGGGGGGGTGAGCACTGAAGCTTTCTTT
CASSTGGGVSTEAFF
>-|TRBJ2-1|TRBD2|TRBV9
TGTGCCAGCAGCCGCGGGGGGGCTTGGTCCTACAATGAGCAGTTCTTC
CASSRGGAWSYNEQFF
>-|TRBJ1-2|-|TRBV6-2/TRBV6-3
TGTGCCAGCAGTCCCGGACAGCAGTATGGCTACACCTTC
CASSPGQQYGYTF
>-|TRBJ1-1|-|TRBV5-1
TGCGCCAGCATGGGGGCAGCTACGAACACTGAAGCTTTCTTT
CASMGAATNTEAFF
>-|TRBJ1-4|-|TRBV7-9
TGTGCCAGCAGCCTAGGGCCTGGGCCCCAGGGAAAACTGTTTTTT
CASSLGPGPQGKLFF
>many|TRBJ1-1|-|TRBV25-1
TGTGCCAGCAGGCCCGCGGGGGGGAACACTGAAGCTTTCTTT
CASRPAGGNTEAFF
>-|TRBJ1-2|TRBD1|TRBV28
TGTGCCAGCAGTTTAGGGGACAGAGAATATGGCTACACCTTC
CASSLGDREYGYTF
>-|TRBJ1-1|TRBD1|TRBV28
TGTGCCAGCAGTTTACCGCCGGGACAGGGTATTGCTTTCTTT
CASSLPPGQGIAFF
>-|TRBJ2-7|TRBD2|TRBV6-5
TGTGCCAGCGCATCTAGCGGGGCCCCAGGGGAGCAGTACTTC
CASASSGAPGEQYF
>-|TRBJ2-2|-|TRBV7-7
TGTGCTAGCAGAAAGGGACAGAACACCGGGGAGCTGTTTTTT
CASRKGQNTGELFF
>-|TRBJ1-5|-|TRBV28
TGTGCCAGCAGTCAAGGTGGAGGCGGCCAGCCCCAGCATTTT
CASSQGGGGQPQHF
>-|TRBJ1-2|TRBD1|TRBV10-3
TGTGCCACAGCCGACAGGGAAAGTCGGGTCTATGGCTACACCTTC
CATADRESRVYGYTF
>-|TRBJ1-1|-|TRBV13
TGTGCCAGCAGCTTAGCCCGACAGGCGAACACTGAAGCTTTCTTT
CASSLARQANTEAFF
>-|TRBJ2-5|-|TRBV9
TGTGCCAGCACGAAAGCTGGGCCCCAAGGAGGCCAGTACTTC
CASTKAGPQGGQYF
>-|TRBJ1-6|-|TRBV7-9
TGTGCCAGCAGTCTCGACGGAGACCCGCCGCCACCCCTCCACTTT
CASSLDGDPPPPLHF
>-|TRBJ2-1|-|TRBV30
TGTGCCTGGAGTAGGGGGTTCAATGAGCAGTTCTTC
CAWSRGFNEQFF
>-|TRBJ1-1|TRBD1|TRBV12-3/TRBV12-4
TGTGCCAGCAGAGGTCAGGGGGCTCATGAAGCTTTCTTT
CASRGQGAHEAFF
>few|TRBJ2-3|TRBD2|TRBV10-3
TGTGCCATCAGTGGAAACGGGGGGGCAGGAGATACGCAGTATTTT
CAISGNGGAGDTQYF
>-|TRBJ1-5|-|TRBV7-2
TGTGCCAGCAGTTCAGGGTATCAGCCCCAGCATTTT
CASSSGYQPQHF
>-|TRBJ2-7|-|TRBV15
TGTGCCACCAGCAGAGATACAGCCTCCTACGAGCAGTACTTC
CATSRDTASYEQYF
>-|TRBJ2-3|-|TRBV3-1/TRBV3-2
TGTGCCAGCAGCCAGACTAGTTCAGATACGCAGTATTTT
CASSQTSSDTQYF
>-|TRBJ1-6|-|TRBV5-4
TGTGCCAGCAGCTTGGCAGAGGTGAATTCACCCCTCCACTTT
CASSLAEVNSPLHF
>few|TRBJ2-1|TRBD1|TRBV18
TGTGCCAGCTCACTCGGAGGGCAGGGGGCTAAGGATGAGCAGTTCTTC
CASSLGGQGAKDEQFF
>-|TRBJ2-1|TRBD1|TRBV7-2
TGTGCCAGCAGCCGGACAGGGTTGAATGAGCAGTTCTTC
CASSRTGLNEQFF
>-|TRBJ1-5|-|TRBV6-5
TGTGCCAGCAGTTACTCAGCTAATAGCAATCAGCCCCAGCATTTT
CASSYSANSNQPQHF
>-|TRBJ1-2|-|TRBV7-9
TGTGCCAGCAGCTCCCAGGCCTATGGCTACACCTTC
CASSSQAYGYTF
>-|TRBJ2-3|-|TRBV21-1
TGTGCCAGCAGCAAACTCCAGCCGACTAGCGGGACCAGCACAGATACGCAGTATTTT
CASSKLQPTSGTSTDTQYF